The subject of this entry is one TCR beta chain. Its target is unknown. This specimen comes from a study of CD8+ T cells in alopecia areata. The treatment was: oral pan-JAK inhibitor, 5-10 mg twice daily. Study-level results: Association of baseline CD8+ expansion with response is uncertain owing to one nonresponder. Scalp clonality, along with expanded CD8+ clones among the top 100, was significantly decreased by tofacitinib.

Germline assignment: CDR1 SGDLS and CDR2 YYNGEE. The CDR3 is 14 amino acids. V lost 0 bases, J lost 1 base, and 8 bases lay in between. TCR sequencing used cDNA made by reverse transcription of extracted RNA. Libraries were prepared by immunoSEQ multiplex PCR; TCRdb keeps only in-frame clonotypes and omits some of them. The sample lists about 200,000 clones, more than 45% seen once, with 5.5% in the top ten. This TCR was sampled from a human donor with alopecia areata. This specimen consisted of CD4+ T cells sorted from blood, obtained at week 24, from a patient treated with tofacitinib. The rearrangement joins TRBV9 to TRBJ2-7; no firm D call. The DNA of the CDR3 is TGTGCCAGCAGCGTAGGGCGGCGATCCTACGAGCAGTACTTC. This sequence encodes CASSVGRRSYEQYF. Supplemented by reference TRBV9 and TRBJ2-7, the full variable domain reads DSGVTQTPKHLITATGQRVTLRCSPRSGDLSVYWYQQSLDQGLQFLIQYYNGEERAKGNILERFSAQQFPDLHSELNLSSLELGDSALYFCASSVGRRSYEQYFGPGTRLTVT.